The T cell receptor (beta chain) described here comes from a study of technical replicates of blood from several donors. Germline V CDR1 and CDR2: MNHEY, SMNVEV (reference sequence). This CDR3 has 17 residues. V gave up 6 bases and J gave up 0 bases, with 17 bases separating them. Some clones are missing from TCRdb's copy, which holds only in-frame ones; the method was immunoSEQ multiplex PCR. This table holds tens of thousands of clones, approximately 92% found once. This TCR derives from a human donor in good health. Material: T cells isolated from PBMCs. V usage is TRBV27 and J usage is TRBJ2-2, with D perhaps TRBD1 (6 bases). CDR3 DNA: TGTGCCAGCAGCCTTTGGGGGACACTTCCGAACACCGGGGAGCTGTTTTTT. Protein product: CASSLWGTLPNTGELFF.